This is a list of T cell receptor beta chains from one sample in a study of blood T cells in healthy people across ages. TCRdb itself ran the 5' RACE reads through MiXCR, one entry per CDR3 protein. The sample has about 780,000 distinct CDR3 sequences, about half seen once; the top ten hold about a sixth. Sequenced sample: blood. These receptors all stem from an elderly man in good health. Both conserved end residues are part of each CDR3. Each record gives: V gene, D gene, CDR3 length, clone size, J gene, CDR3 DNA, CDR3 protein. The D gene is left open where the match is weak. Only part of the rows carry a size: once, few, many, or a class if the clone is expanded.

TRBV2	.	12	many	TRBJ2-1	TGTGCCAGCAGGGCAGCCGGGGATGAGCAGTTCTTC	CASRAAGDEQFF
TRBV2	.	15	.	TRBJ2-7	TGTGCCAGCAGTGAAAACAGGTACTCCTCCTACGAGCAGTACTTC	CASSENRYSSYEQYF
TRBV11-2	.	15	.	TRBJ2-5	TGTGCCAGCAGCCGAACGGGACGCAACCAAGAGACCCAGTACTTC	CASSRTGRNQETQYF
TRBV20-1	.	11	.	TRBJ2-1	TGCAGTGCTAGAGGAGCCAATGAGCAGTTCTTC	CSARGANEQFF
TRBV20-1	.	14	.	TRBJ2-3	TGCAGTGCTAGATTTCCCCCCGGCACAGATACGCAGTATTTT	CSARFPPGTDTQYF
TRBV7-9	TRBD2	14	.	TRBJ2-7	TGTGCCAGCGTTCAGGGAGCGGGAGGCTACGAGCAGTACTTC	CASVQGAGGYEQYF
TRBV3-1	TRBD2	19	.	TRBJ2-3	TGTGCCAGCAGCCGTGATATTGGCGGGAGAGTTTTTAGGACAGATACGCAGTATTTT	CASSRDIGGRVFRTDTQYF
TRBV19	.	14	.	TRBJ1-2	TGTGCCAGTAGTATTGATGGGAAAATCTATGGCTACACCTTC	CASSIDGKIYGYTF
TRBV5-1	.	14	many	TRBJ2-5	TGCGCCAGCAGCTTGTTAGGGTCACGGGAGACCCAGTACTTC	CASSLLGSRETQYF
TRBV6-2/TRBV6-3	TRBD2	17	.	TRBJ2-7	TGTGCCAGCAGTTACGGCATTAGCGGGAGAGTTTCCTACGAGCAGTACTTC	CASSYGISGRVSYEQYF
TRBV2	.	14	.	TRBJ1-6	TGTGCCAGCAGTGAAAACCGGGCCAGGTCACCCCTCCACTTT	CASSENRARSPLHF
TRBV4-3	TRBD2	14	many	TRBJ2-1	TGCGCCAGCAGCCAAGTTGGTAGCGGGATGGATATGTTCTTC	CASSQVGSGMDMFF
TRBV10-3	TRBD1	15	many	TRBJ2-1	TGTGCCATCAGTGAGTCCGGGACAGGTTACAATGAGCAGTTCTTC	CAISESGTGYNEQFF
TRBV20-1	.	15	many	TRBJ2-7	TGCAGTGCTAGAGATCTACGGAGCCGCCCCTACGAGCAGTACTTC	CSARDLRSRPYEQYF
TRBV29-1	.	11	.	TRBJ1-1	TGCAGCGTCGGTGACGGGACTGAAGCTTTCTTT	CSVGDGTEAFF
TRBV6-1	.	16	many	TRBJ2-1	TGTGCCAGCAGAAAAATGGACACCGTTCCCGTTGATGAGCAGTTCTTC	CASRKMDTVPVDEQFF
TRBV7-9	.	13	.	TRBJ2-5	TGTGCCAGCCAGAGGGGGGTACAAGAGACCCAGTACTTC	CASQRGVQETQYF
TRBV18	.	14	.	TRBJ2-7	TGTGCCAGCTCACCGAAGACCGATTTCTACGAGCAGTACTTC	CASSPKTDFYEQYF
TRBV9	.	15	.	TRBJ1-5	TGTGCCAGCAGTAGGGAGGGGGATAGCAATCAGCCCCAGCATTTT	CASSREGDSNQPQHF
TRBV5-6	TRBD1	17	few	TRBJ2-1	TGTGCCAGCAGCTGGGGGGACGGGACAGGGGGCCACAATGAGCAGTTCTTC	CASSWGDGTGGHNEQFF
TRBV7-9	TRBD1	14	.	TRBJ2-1	TGTGCCAGCCGGCCGGGACAGGGGTACAATGAGCAGTTCTTC	CASRPGQGYNEQFF
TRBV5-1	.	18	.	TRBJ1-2	TGCGCCAGCAGCTTGTCCGCGTCTAAGGCAACCTCTAACTATGGCTACACCTTC	CASSLSASKATSNYGYTF
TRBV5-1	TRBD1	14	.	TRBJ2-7	TGCGCCAGCAGTCAAGGACAGGGACGTAGGGAGCAGTACTTC	CASSQGQGRREQYF
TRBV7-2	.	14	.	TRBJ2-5	TGTGCCAGCAGGATGGGGGGTATAGAAGAGACCCAGTACTTC	CASRMGGIEETQYF
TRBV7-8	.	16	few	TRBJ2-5	TGTGCCAGCAGCTTAGGAGTCCCGCGAACCGAGGGGACCCAGTACTTC	CASSLGVPRTEGTQYF
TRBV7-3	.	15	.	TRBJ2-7	TGTGCCAGCAGCTTAATGCCAGCGCCAGAGGGCGAGCAGTACTTC	CASSLMPAPEGEQYF
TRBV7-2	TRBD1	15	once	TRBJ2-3	TGTGCCAGCAGCTCGGACAGGTATAGCACAGATACGCAGTATTTT	CASSSDRYSTDTQYF
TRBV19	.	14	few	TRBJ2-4	TGTGCCACCAGGGGAGAAACAGCCAAAAACATTCAGTACTTC	CATRGETAKNIQYF
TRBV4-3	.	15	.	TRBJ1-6	TGCGCCAGCAGCTACGTCAGACAGGCCGATTCACCCCTCCACTTT	CASSYVRQADSPLHF